Shown below are 2 T cell receptor beta chains from a single sample sequenced in a study of Tregs in tolerant kidney transplant recipients. TCRdb's table, derived via immunoSEQ multiplex PCR, lists solely in-frame clones and lacks some. This sample contains fewer than 55,000 clones. Sequences were derived from CD4+ T cells from blood, sampled before the transplant. The receptors originated from a human donor who received a combined kidney and bone marrow transplant.

As regards this clone: The sequence runs out 3 residues before the end of the CDR3; the remainder is reconstructed from the germline J gene. V gene TRBV20-1 combines with J gene TRBJ2-7, with 9 positions matching TRBD1. The ends lost 5 bases at V and 3 bases at J; junction bases unmatched: 8. The length of the CDR3 is 14 residues. Per the germline V gene, CDR1 is DFQATT and CDR2 is SNEGSKA (reference sequence). CDR3 DNA (partial): TGCAGTGCTGAACAGGGGGCCGGGAGCTACGAG. This gives the protein CSAEQGAGSYE. The CDR3, in full, reads CSAEQGAGSYEQYF.

Details on this clone: Sequencing ends 3 residues short of the CDR3 end; the germline J gene provides the rest. The chain couples TRBV20-1 to TRBJ2-3; D ambiguous. The germline V gene has CDR1 DFQATT and CDR2 SNEGSKA (reference sequence). This CDR3 has 12 residues. V lost 0 bases and J 7 bases, leaving 8 bases between the germline ends. The CDR3 loop reads CSARDSLNTQYF. CDR3 bases read: TGCAGTGCTAGAGATAGCCTCAATACG.